Presented here are 2 T cell receptor beta chains from one specimen sequenced in a study of T cell responses to AZD1222 COVID-19 vaccine. Sequenced by immunoSEQ multiplex PCR; TCRdb stores in-frame clones only, minus some. Of around 160,000 clones in the sample, about 90% were seen once. Here the sequenced sample was peripheral blood, taken 28 days after the second AZD1222 dose. The receptors were sampled from an adult who received the AZD1222 COVID-19 vaccine.

The rearrangement links TRBV4-2 to TRBJ2-1; 12 bases align to TRBD2. CDR3 length: 16 residues. The V segment lost 1 base and the J segment 5 bases; nucleotides outside the gene matches: 3. Germline-derived CDR1 and CDR2 are LGHNA and YNFKEQ. CDR3 amino acids: CASSQGSSGRDNEQFF. The CDR3 nucleotides read TGTGCCAGCAGCCAAGGATCTAGCGGGAGGGACAATGAGCAGTTCTTC.

V and J are TRBV5-4 and TRBJ1-1; 8 bases are shared with TRBD1. Germline V gene lookup returns CDR1 SGHNT and CDR2 YYREEE (reference sequence). The CDR3 runs 17 residues. J was trimmed by 8 bases and V by 4 bases; bases with no gene match: 19. The CDR3: CASSPQGQGPSGPEAFF. As DNA, the CDR3 is TGTGCCAGCAGCCCGCAAGGACAGGGACCCTCGGGGCCGGAAGCTTTCTTT.